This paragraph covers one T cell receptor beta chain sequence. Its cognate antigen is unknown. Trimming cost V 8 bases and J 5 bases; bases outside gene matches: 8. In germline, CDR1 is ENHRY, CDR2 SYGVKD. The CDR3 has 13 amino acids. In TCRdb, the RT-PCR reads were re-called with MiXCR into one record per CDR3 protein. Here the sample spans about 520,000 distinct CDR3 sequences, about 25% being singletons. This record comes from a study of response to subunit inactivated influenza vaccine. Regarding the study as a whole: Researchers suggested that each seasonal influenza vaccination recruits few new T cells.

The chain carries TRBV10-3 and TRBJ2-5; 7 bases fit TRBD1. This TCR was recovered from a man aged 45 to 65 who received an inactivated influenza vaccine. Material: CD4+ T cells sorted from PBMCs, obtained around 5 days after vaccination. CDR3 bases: TGTGCCATCGGCGACAGGGATGGGGAGACCCAGTACTTC. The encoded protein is CAIGDRDGETQYF.